This entry features one T cell receptor (beta chain) sequence. No antigen is known for it. CDR3 length equals 13 residues. CDR1 is DFQATT, CDR2 SNEGSKA, per germline (reference sequence). TCRdb called the 5' RACE reads again in MiXCR, with one record for every CDR3 protein. The sample lists around 230,000 distinct CDR3 sequences; roughly 8.6% were seen once. This record belongs to a study of CD8 T cells in ankylosing spondylitis. General study points: Researchers report that disease-linked clones proved CD8+ and relatively rare in peripheral blood. There was a TCR beta motif, made of 7 to 9 highly homologous variants, that appeared characteristic of ankylosing spondylitis blood.

Sequenced: blood, either unsorted or a sorted T cell fraction (not recorded which). The origin of this receptor is a male donor with ankylosing spondylitis or in good health (not recorded which). The rearrangement joins TRBV20-1 to TRBJ1-3; maybe TRBD1 (5 bases). The CDR3 bases are TGCGGGGGGGAGGCCCGCTCTGGAAACACCATATATTTT. The encoded protein is CGGEARSGNTIYF.